These T cell receptor beta chains were read from a single sample in a study of T cells in Graves' hyperthyroidism and ophthalmopathy. TCRdb fed the multiplex PCR reads into MiXCR, producing one record per CDR3 protein. The profile shows about 570,000 distinct CDR3 sequences, around 13% of them singletons. Sequencing was performed on blood. All receptors come from a woman aged 40 to 50 with Graves' hyperthyroidism. The CDR3 runs from the conserved cysteine through the conserved F or W. The D gene is left open where the match is weak. Expanded clones get a size class; other rows say once, few or many, or leave the size out.

CDR3aa	CDR3nt	j_gene	d_gene	abundance	v_gene
CASSPPGQPSTEAFF	TGTGCCAGCTCACCACCCGGACAGCCTTCCACTGAAGCTTTCTTT	TRBJ1-1	-	-	TRBV18
CASSPLAGGLNEQFF	TGTGCCAGCAGCCCTCTGGCGGGAGGGCTCAATGAGCAGTTCTTC	TRBJ2-1	TRBD2	many	TRBV7-3
CASGRDGGSEQYF	TGCGCCAGCGGAAGGGACGGTGGATCCGAGCAGTACTTC	TRBJ2-7	-	many	TRBV5-1
CSARDASGRSNYEQYF	TGCAGTGCTAGAGATGCTAGCGGGAGGTCCAATTACGAGCAGTACTTC	TRBJ2-7	TRBD2	many	TRBV20-1
CAWSPDTNQPQHF	TGTGCCTGGAGCCCCGACACCAATCAGCCCCAGCATTTT	TRBJ1-5	-	few	TRBV30
CAWRFTNEQFF	TGTGCCTGGAGGTTCACAAATGAGCAGTTCTTC	TRBJ2-1	-	many	TRBV30
CASSLEPRGLGANVLTF	TGCGCCAGCAGCCTAGAACCCAGGGGGCTGGGGGCCAACGTCCTGACTTTC	TRBJ2-6	TRBD1	-	TRBV4-1
CASSPELARYNEQFF	TGTGCCAGCTCACCGGAGCTAGCGCGATACAATGAGCAGTTCTTC	TRBJ2-1	-	many	TRBV18
CASRVSGDSGGELFF	TGTGCCAGCCGAGTTAGTGGGGACAGCGGCGGGGAGCTGTTTTTT	TRBJ2-2	TRBD1	few	TRBV6-1
CASSQDSNTQYF	TGTGCCAGCAGCCAAGATTCGAATACGCAGTATTTT	TRBJ2-3	-	-	TRBV7-9
CASSTGTSGRAGGDTQYF	TGTGCCAGCAGCACCGGGACTAGCGGGAGGGCCGGTGGAGATACGCAGTATTTT	TRBJ2-3	TRBD2	-	TRBV12-3/TRBV12-4
CAWSVPGTGGYGYGYTF	TGTGCCTGGAGTGTACCGGGGACAGGGGGCTACGGCTATGGCTACACCTTC	TRBJ1-2	TRBD1	-	TRBV30
CASSPGGSGSQDTQYF	TGTGCCAGCAGCCCCGGGGGTAGCGGGAGTCAAGATACGCAGTATTTT	TRBJ2-3	TRBD2	-	TRBV7-3
CASSQDSGTEKLFF	TGTGCCAGCAGCCAAGATTCAGGGACTGAAAAACTGTTTTTT	TRBJ1-4	-	many	TRBV3-1
CASNPTGTSGYNEQFF	TGTGCCAGCAATCCGACAGGGACTAGCGGCTACAATGAGCAGTTCTTC	TRBJ2-1	TRBD2	-	TRBV6-2/TRBV6-3
CASSLVGGWTGGANVLTF	TGTGCCAGCAGCTTAGTCGGGGGTTGGACAGGTGGGGCCAACGTCCTGACTTTC	TRBJ2-6	-	-	TRBV7-9
CSASSFFGDEQFF	TGCAGTGCTAGTTCGTTCTTTGGCGATGAGCAGTTCTTC	TRBJ2-1	-	-	TRBV20-1
CASQTEGVAVYEQYF	TGTGCCAGCCAGACTGAGGGCGTGGCAGTTTACGAGCAGTACTTC	TRBJ2-7	-	many	TRBV7-2
CSAGDRGPYEQYF	TGCAGTGCTGGAGACAGGGGACCCTACGAGCAGTACTTC	TRBJ2-7	TRBD1	-	TRBV20-1
CASSTWTSGRTDTQYF	TGTGCCAGTAGTACCTGGACTAGCGGGAGAACAGATACGCAGTATTTT	TRBJ2-3	TRBD2	-	TRBV19
CASSDGQVFYGYTF	TGTGCCAGCAGTGATGGGCAGGTCTTCTATGGCTACACCTTC	TRBJ1-2	-	many	TRBV6-1
CASSQAPLGANVLTF	TGTGCCAGCAGCCAGGCCCCTTTGGGGGCCAACGTCCTGACTTTC	TRBJ2-6	-	-	TRBV5-6
CASMESTLGGDTQYF	TGCGCCAGCATGGAGTCCACGCTCGGCGGGGATACGCAGTATTTT	TRBJ2-3	-	few	TRBV5-1
CASSPTSGGGYEQYF	TGTGCCAGCAGTCCGACTAGCGGGGGCGGCTACGAGCAGTACTTC	TRBJ2-7	TRBD2	-	TRBV28
CASSLWGTDYGYTF	TGCGCCAGCAGCTTGTGGGGGACAGACTATGGCTACACCTTC	TRBJ1-2	TRBD1	many	TRBV5-1
CASSKGLAGVETQYF	TGTGCCAGCAGCAAGGGACTAGCGGGGGTAGAGACCCAGTACTTC	TRBJ2-5	TRBD2	-	TRBV7-2
CASSLGTGTEQFF	TGTGCCAGCAGTCTCGGGACCGGCACTGAGCAGTTCTTC	TRBJ2-1	-	-	TRBV12-3/TRBV12-4
CASRNREGLDNSPLHF	TGTGCCAGCAGAAACCGGGAAGGCTTGGATAATTCACCCCTCCACTTT	TRBJ1-6	-	many	TRBV27
CASSSPGQGYTDTQYF	TGTGCCAGCAGCTCCCCGGGACAGGGGTACACAGATACGCAGTATTTT	TRBJ2-3	TRBD1	many	TRBV11-2
CATGTSNEQFF	TGTGCCACCGGGACAAGCAATGAGCAGTTCTTC	TRBJ2-1	-	once	TRBV2
CASSSTPFFGEDSNQPQHF	TGTGCCAGCAGCTCCACCCCGTTTTTTGGGGAAGATAGCAATCAGCCCCAGCATTTT	TRBJ1-5	-	few	TRBV5-6
CSARDLGNSGANVLTF	TGCAGTGCTAGAGATCTGGGGAACTCTGGGGCCAACGTCCTGACTTTC	TRBJ2-6	-	-	TRBV20-1
CASSHRGDTEAFF	TGTGCCAGCAGTCACAGGGGGGACACTGAAGCTTTCTTT	TRBJ1-1	TRBD1	many	TRBV27
CAIRETSGAQETQYF	TGTGCCATCAGGGAGACTAGCGGGGCCCAAGAGACCCAGTACTTC	TRBJ2-5	TRBD2	-	TRBV10-3
CASSTLAGGFQGGELFF	TGTGCCAGCAGCACCCTAGCGGGCGGCTTTCAGGGCGGGGAGCTGTTTTTT	TRBJ2-2	TRBD2	many	TRBV7-2
CASSEEISGFGYTF	TGTGCCAGCAGTGAAGAGATATCAGGGTTCGGCTACACCTTC	TRBJ1-2	-	-	TRBV6-1